The rows below give T cell receptor beta chains drawn from one sample of a study of long-term antiretroviral therapy in people with HIV. The method was immunoSEQ multiplex PCR; TCRdb's version includes in-frame clones alone and lacks a portion of them. The sample contains 25,000 to 30,000 clones, 70% to 90% of which appear only once. The source material was unsorted PBMCs, sampled 2.7 years after starting antiretroviral therapy. Receptors originate from a man aged 35-49 years with HIV. Each CDR3 is given with its conserved first and last residue. Each record gives: J gene, V gene, D gene, clone size, CDR3 protein, CDR3 DNA. A D gene is named only where the DNA matches it firmly. For some rows the clone size is stated as once, few or many, or as a class when expanded; others skip it.

>TRBJ2-7|TRBV5-1|-|once
CASNRGSSYEQYF
TGCGCCAGCAACCGAGGCAGCTCCTACGAGCAGTACTTC
>TRBJ1-5|TRBV28|-|-
CASRSGVTRQPQHF
TGTGCCAGCAGATCCGGGGTCACGAGGCAGCCCCAGCATTTT
>TRBJ2-7|TRBV9|-|-
CASSATGYEQYF
TGTGCCAGCAGCGCGACTGGCTACGAGCAGTACTTC
>TRBJ2-1|TRBV11-2|TRBD1|-
CASSLDRGFDEQFF
TGTGCCAGCAGCCTAGACAGGGGATTCGATGAGCAGTTCTTC
>TRBJ1-3|TRBV15|TRBD1|-
CATSMDRALSGNTIYF
TGTGCCACCAGCATGGACAGGGCGCTGTCTGGAAACACCATATATTTT
>TRBJ2-3|TRBV5-5|-|-
CASSSTGRADTQYF
TGTGCCAGCAGCTCTACAGGGCGGGCAGATACGCAGTATTTT
>TRBJ2-7|TRBV5-5|-|-
CASSRQRDGEQYF
TGTGCCAGCAGCCGGCAGAGGGACGGCGAGCAGTACTTC
>TRBJ2-1|TRBV9|TRBD2|-
CASGLLAGNYNEQFF
TGTGCCAGCGGCCTACTAGCGGGGAACTACAATGAGCAGTTCTTC
>TRBJ1-1|TRBV5-6|-|-
CASSLTYGGTEAFF
TGTGCCAGCAGCTTGACGTACGGGGGAACTGAAGCTTTCTTT
>TRBJ1-5|TRBV28|-|-
CASTIWSINSNQPQHF
TGTGCCAGCACTATTTGGAGCATCAATAGCAATCAGCCCCAGCATTTT
>TRBJ2-5|TRBV5-8|-|-
CASSLVNYQETQYF
TGTGCCAGCAGCTTGGTTAACTACCAAGAGACCCAGTACTTC
>TRBJ1-5|TRBV28|-|-
CASSQRPQHF
TGTGCCAGCAGCCAGCGGCCCCAGCATTTT
>TRBJ1-3|TRBV18|TRBD1|-
CASSPLPGQGQTSGNTIYF
TGTGCCAGCTCACCCCTCCCGGGACAGGGACAGACCTCTGGAAACACCATATATTTT
>TRBJ2-2|TRBV21-1|-|-
CGAGALTGELFF
TGTGGAGCGGGAGCCCTTACCGGGGAGCTGTTTTTT
>TRBJ1-1|TRBV19|TRBD1|-
CASSNQGQGTEAFF
TGTGCCAGTAGTAACCAGGGACAGGGTACTGAAGCTTTCTTT
>TRBJ2-3|TRBV13|TRBD2|-
CASSITSGSSSDTQYF
TGTGCCAGCAGCATAACTAGCGGGAGTTCTTCAGATACGCAGTATTTT
>TRBJ2-7|TRBV10-3|TRBD1|-
CAISTGQYEQYF
TGTGCCATCAGCACGGGACAGTACGAGCAGTACTTC
>TRBJ2-7|TRBV19|-|-
CASSNLPGEQYF
TGTGCCAGTAGTAACCTTCCTGGGGAGCAGTACTTC
>TRBJ1-1|TRBV9|TRBD1|-
CASSVGTGGTEAFF
TGTGCCAGCAGCGTAGGGACAGGGGGGACTGAAGCTTTCTTT
>TRBJ2-3|TRBV11-2|-|-
CASSRTPRGTDTQYF
TGTGCCAGCAGCCGGACACCTCGAGGGACAGATACGCAGTATTTT
>TRBJ2-7|TRBV29-1|-|medium-sized
CSEPGLFLLGRSYEQYF
TGCAGTGAGCCGGGACTTTTTCTCCTGGGACGCTCCTACGAGCAGTACTTC
>TRBJ2-1|TRBV4-1|-|-
CASGGTMKYNEQFF
TGCGCCAGCGGCGGGACGATGAAGTACAATGAGCAGTTCTTC
>TRBJ1-1|TRBV30|-|once
CAWRRDTANTEAFF
TGTGCCTGGCGGAGGGACACAGCGAACACTGAAGCTTTCTTT
>TRBJ2-7|TRBV7-9|TRBD2|few
CASSLSPSGVNHEQYF
TGTGCCAGCAGCTTATCCCCTAGCGGGGTAAATCACGAGCAGTACTTC
>TRBJ2-3|TRBV5-1|-|-
CASSLDTDTQYF
TGCGCCAGCAGCTTAGATACAGATACGCAGTATTTT
>TRBJ1-4|TRBV4-1|TRBD1|once
CASSQEPGQGNEKLFF
TGCGCCAGCAGCCAAGAGCCGGGACAGGGTAATGAAAAACTGTTTTTT